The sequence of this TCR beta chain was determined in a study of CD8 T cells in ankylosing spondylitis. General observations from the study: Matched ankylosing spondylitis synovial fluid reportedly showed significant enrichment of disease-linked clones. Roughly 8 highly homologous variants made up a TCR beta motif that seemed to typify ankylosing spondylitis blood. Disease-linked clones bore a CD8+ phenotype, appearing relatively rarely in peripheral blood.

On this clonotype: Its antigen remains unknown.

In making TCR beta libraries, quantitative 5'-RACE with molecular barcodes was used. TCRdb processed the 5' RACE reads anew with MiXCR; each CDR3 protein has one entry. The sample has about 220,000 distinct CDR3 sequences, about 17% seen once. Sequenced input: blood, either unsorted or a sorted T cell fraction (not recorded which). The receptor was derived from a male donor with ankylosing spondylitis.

CDR3: CASSWGTASTDTQYF. Here the CDR3 DNA reads TGTGCCAGCAGCTGGGGGACAGCTAGCACAGATACGCAGTATTTT. This chain links TRBV7-9 with TRBJ2-3, with TRBD1 matching over 7 bases. V was pared by 4 bases and J by 0 bases, with 4 bases of the junction left unmatched. CDR1 and CDR2 from the germline V gene are SEHNR and FQNEAQ (reference sequence). The CDR3 length is 15 residues.